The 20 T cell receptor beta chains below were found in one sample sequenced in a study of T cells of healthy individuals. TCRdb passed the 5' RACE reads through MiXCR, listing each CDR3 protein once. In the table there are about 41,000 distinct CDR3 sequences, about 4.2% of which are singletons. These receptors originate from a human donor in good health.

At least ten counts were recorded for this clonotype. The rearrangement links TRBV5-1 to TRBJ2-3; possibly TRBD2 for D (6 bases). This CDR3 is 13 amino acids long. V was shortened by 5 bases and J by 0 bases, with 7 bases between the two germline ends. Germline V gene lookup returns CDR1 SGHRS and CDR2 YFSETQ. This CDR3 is CASSSGSTDTQYF. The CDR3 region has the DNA TGCGCCAGCAGTAGCGGAAGCACAGATACGCAGTATTTT.

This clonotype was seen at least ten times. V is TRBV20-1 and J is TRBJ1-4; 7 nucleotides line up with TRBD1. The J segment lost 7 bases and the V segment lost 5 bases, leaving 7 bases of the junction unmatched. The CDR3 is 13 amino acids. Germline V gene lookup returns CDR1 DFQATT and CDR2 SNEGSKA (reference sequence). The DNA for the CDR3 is TGCAGTGCTTCACAGGGGACCGGTGAAAAACTGTTTTTT. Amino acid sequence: CSASQGTGEKLFF.

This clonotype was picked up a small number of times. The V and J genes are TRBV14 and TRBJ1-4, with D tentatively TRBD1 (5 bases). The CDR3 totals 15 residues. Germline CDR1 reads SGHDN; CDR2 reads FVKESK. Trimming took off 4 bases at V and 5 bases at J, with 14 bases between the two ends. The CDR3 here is CASSLTPGPNEKLFF. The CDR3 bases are TGTGCCAGCAGCCTGACTCCGGGACCAAATGAAAAACTGTTTTTT.

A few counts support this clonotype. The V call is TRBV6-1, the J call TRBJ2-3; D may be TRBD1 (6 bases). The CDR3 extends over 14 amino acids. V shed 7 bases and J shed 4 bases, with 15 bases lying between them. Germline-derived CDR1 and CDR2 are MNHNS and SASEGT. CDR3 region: CASTVGTGPDTQYF. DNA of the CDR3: TGTGCCAGCACCGTGGGAACAGGGCCAGATACGCAGTATTTT.

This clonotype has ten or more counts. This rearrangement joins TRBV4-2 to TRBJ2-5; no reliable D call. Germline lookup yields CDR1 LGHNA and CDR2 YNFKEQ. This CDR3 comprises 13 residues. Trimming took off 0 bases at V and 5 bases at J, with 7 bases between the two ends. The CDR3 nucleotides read TGTGCCAGCAGCCAAGAAGGGTATGAGACCCAGTACTTC. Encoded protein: CASSQEGYETQYF.

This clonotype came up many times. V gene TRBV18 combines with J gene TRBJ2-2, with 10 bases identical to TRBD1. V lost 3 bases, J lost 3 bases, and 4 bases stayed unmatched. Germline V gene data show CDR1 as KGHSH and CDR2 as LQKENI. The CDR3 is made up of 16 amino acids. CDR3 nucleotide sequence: TGTGCCAGCTCACCCCAGACAGGGGGCTACACCGGGGAGCTGTTTTTT. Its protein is CASSPQTGGYTGELFF.

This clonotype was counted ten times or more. The CDR3 reads CASSLSFPSGPYNEQFF. The CDR3 DNA reads as TGTGCCAGCAGTCTCTCTTTCCCTAGCGGCCCCTACAATGAGCAGTTCTTC. This sequence joins TRBV6-2 or TRBV6-3 and TRBJ2-1; 7 nucleotides align to TRBD2. J was trimmed by 2 bases and V by 5 bases; bases with no gene match: 12. Germline V CDR1 and CDR2: MNHEY, SVGEGT. This CDR3 is built from 17 residues.

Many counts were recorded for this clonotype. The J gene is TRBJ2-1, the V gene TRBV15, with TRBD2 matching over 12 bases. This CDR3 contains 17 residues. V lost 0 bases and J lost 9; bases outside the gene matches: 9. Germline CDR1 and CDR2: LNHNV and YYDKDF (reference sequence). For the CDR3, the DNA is TGTGCCACCAGCAGAGATATCCTAGCGGGGGGGAGGGGTGAGCAGTTCTTC. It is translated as CATSRDILAGGRGEQFF.

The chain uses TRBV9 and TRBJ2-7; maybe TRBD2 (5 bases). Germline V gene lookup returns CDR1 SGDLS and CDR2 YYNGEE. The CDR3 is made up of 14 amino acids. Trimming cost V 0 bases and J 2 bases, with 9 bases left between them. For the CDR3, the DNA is TGTGCCAGCAGCGTAGATGTGAGGGCCTACGAGCAGTACTTC. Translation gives CASSVDVRAYEQYF.

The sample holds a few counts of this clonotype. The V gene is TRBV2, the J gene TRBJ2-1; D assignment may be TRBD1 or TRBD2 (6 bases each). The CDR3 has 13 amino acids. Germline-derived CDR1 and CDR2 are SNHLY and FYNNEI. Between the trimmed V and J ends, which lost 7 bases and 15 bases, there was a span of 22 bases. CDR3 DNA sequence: TGTGCCAGCACCCCGAACCCTGGGGGGCACTCGTTCTTC. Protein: CASTPNPGGHSFF.

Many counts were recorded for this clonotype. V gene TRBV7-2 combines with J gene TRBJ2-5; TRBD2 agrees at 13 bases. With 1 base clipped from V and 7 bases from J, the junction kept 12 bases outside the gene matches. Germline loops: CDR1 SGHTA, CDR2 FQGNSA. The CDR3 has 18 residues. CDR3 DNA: TGTGCCAGCAGCTTAGAGGTGGGACTAGCGGGAAACGAGGTGACCCAGTACTTC. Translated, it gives CASSLEVGLAGNEVTQYF. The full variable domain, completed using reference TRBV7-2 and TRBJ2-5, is GAGVSQSPSNKVTEKGKDVELRCDPISGHTALYWYRQSLGQGLEFLIYFQGNSAPDKSGLPSDRFSAERTGGSVSTLTIQRTQQEDSAVYLCASSLEVGLAGNEVTQYFGPGTRLLVL.

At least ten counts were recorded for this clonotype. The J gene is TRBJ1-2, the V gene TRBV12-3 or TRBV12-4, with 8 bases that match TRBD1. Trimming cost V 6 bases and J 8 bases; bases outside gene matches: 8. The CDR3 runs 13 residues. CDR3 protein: CASRKDRVSGYTF. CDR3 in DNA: TGTGCCAGCAGAAAGGACAGGGTGAGCGGCTACACCTTC.

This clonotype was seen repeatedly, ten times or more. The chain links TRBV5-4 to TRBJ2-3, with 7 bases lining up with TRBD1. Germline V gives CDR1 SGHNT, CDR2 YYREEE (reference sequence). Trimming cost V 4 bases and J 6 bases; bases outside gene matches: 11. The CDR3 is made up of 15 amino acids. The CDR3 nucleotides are TGTGCCAGCAGCCCCCCAGGGGGATATTCCGATACGCAGTATTTT. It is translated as CASSPPGGYSDTQYF.

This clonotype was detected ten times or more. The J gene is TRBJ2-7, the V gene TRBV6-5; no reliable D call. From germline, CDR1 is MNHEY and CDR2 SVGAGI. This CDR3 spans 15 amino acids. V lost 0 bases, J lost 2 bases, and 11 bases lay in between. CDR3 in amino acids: CASSYSSQVTYEQYF. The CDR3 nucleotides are TGTGCCAGCAGTTACTCGAGTCAGGTGACCTACGAGCAGTACTTC.

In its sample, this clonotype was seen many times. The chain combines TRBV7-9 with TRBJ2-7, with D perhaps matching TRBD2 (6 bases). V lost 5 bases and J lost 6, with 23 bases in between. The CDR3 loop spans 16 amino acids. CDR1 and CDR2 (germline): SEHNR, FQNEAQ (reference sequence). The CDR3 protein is CASSRHGPAEGSEQYF. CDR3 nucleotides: TGTGCCAGCAGCCGACACGGACCGGCGGAGGGTTCCGAGCAGTACTTC. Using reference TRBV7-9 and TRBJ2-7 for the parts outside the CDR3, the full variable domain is DTGVSQNPRHKITKRGQNVTFRCDPISEHNRLYWYRQTLGQGPEFLTYFQNEAQLEKSRLLSDRFSAERPKGSFSTLEIQRTEQGDSAMYLCASSRHGPAEGSEQYFGPGTRLTVT.

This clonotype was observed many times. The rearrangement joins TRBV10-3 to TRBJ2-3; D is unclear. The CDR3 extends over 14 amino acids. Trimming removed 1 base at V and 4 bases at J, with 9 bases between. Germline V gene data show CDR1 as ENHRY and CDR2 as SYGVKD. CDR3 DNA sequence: TGTGCCATCAGTGAGTTGCCGGACGCAGATACGCAGTATTTT. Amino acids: CAISELPDADTQYF.

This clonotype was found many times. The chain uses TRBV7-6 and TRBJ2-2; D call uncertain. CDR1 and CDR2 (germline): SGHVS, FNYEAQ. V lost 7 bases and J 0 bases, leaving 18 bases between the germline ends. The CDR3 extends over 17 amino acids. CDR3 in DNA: TGTGCCAGCAACTTTAGACGGATTTACGCGAACACCGGGGAGCTGTTTTTT. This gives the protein CASNFRRIYANTGELFF.

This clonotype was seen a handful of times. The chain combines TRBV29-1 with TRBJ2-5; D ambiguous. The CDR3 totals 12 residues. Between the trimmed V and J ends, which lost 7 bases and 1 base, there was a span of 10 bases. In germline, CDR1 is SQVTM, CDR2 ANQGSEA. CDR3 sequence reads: CSGAETQETQYF. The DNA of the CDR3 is TGCAGCGGGGCGGAGACCCAAGAGACCCAGTACTTC.

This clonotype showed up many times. The CDR3 coding sequence is TGCAGTGCTTCCGGGACTAGCGGGAGTTTGGCCGGGGAGCTGTTTTTT. Translated: CSASGTSGSLAGELFF. This rearrangement joins TRBV20-1 to TRBJ2-2; 14 nucleotides match TRBD2. Germline CDR1 DFQATT, CDR2 SNEGSKA (reference sequence). The V gene end was trimmed by 5 bases and the J gene end by 6 bases; junction bases not matched to a gene: 8. The CDR3 is made up of 16 amino acids.

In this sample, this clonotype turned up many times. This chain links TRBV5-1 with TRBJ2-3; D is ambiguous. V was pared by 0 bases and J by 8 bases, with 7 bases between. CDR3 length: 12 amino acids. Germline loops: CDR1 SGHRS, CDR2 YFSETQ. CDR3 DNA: TGCGCCAGCAGCTTGGGGGGAATTACGCAGTATTTT. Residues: CASSLGGITQYF.